The 25 T cell receptor beta chains below come from one sample, sequenced in a study of cytomegalovirus exposure and HLA in healthy donors (dated by TCRdb to the late 2010s). The method was the immunoSEQ multiplex PCR assay. For the multiplex PCR, a mixture combining 60 forward primers for TCR Vbeta segments and 13 reverse primers for TCR Jbeta segments was used. Drawn from immuneACCESS, this table holds only the in-frame rearrangements with V and J called that TCRdb kept. Clones are partly lost; checked studies trace under half to an unresolved V gene and leave the rest unexplained. The table for this sample lists 50,000 to 60,000 clones. Jointly, the top ten make up 11% of the sample. Sequencing was performed on PBMCs. These receptors were taken from a woman aged 45-65 years in good health and CMV-seropositive.

V gene TRBV5-1 combines with J gene TRBJ2-5, with 8 bases that match TRBD2. Trimming removed 3 bases from V and 1 base from J; junction bases left unmatched: 8. The V gene's germline CDR1 is SGHRS and CDR2 YFSETQ. This CDR3 is 16 amino acids long. CDR3 amino acids: CASSYAAGGGQETQYF. CDR3 in DNA: TGCGCCAGCAGCTACGCCGCGGGGGGAGGCCAAGAGACCCAGTACTTC.

The chain has TRBV7-9 and TRBJ2-1, with a possible D match to TRBD1 (5 bases). From germline, CDR1 is SEHNR and CDR2 FQNEAQ (reference sequence). Deletions cut 2 bases from V and 7 bases from J, with 21 bases between. The CDR3 covers 17 residues. CDR3 sequence reads: CASSLRAQSLAGNEQFF. CDR3 nucleotides: TGTGCCAGCAGCTTAAGGGCCCAATCTCTCGCAGGGAATGAGCAGTTCTTC. Using reference TRBV7-9 and TRBJ2-1 for the parts outside the CDR3, the full variable domain is DTGVSQNPRHKITKRGQNVTFRCDPISEHNRLYWYRQTLGQGPEFLTYFQNEAQLEKSRLLSDRFSAERPKGSFSTLEIQRTEQGDSAMYLCASSLRAQSLAGNEQFFGPGTRLTVL.

This chain joins TRBV2 and TRBJ2-1; D is ambiguous. V lost 3 bases, J lost 4 bases, and 7 bases lay in between. CDR1 is SNHLY, CDR2 FYNNEI, per germline. The CDR3 loop spans 13 amino acids. The CDR3 bases are TGTGCCAGCAGTGAGGGCCGATACAATGAGCAGTTCTTC. Protein: CASSEGRYNEQFF.

The rearrangement joins TRBV4-3 to TRBJ2-5, with D unclear. Per the germline V gene, CDR1 is LGHNA and CDR2 is YSLEER. Trimming removed 0 bases at V and 4 bases at J, with 12 bases between. The CDR3 has 15 residues. The DNA for the CDR3 is TGCGCCAGCAGCCAAGAATTTGGCCGTGGAGAGACCCAGTACTTC. Its translation is CASSQEFGRGETQYF.

The chain is built from TRBV5-6 and TRBJ2-1, with TRBD1 matching 7 bases. Germline V gene data show CDR1 as SGHDT and CDR2 as YYEEEE. V lost 0 bases, J lost 9 bases, and 6 bases stayed unmatched. This CDR3 is 14 amino acids long. The CDR3 DNA follows: TGTGCCAGCAGCTTGGTAGGGACAGAGGGTGAGCAGTTCTTC. It specifies CASSLVGTEGEQFF.

The rearrangement uses TRBV6-5 and TRBJ2-7; TRBD1 aligns across 7 bases. Per germline, CDR1 MNHEY and CDR2 SVGAGI. The trim removed 6 bases at V and 3 bases at J, leaving 11 bases unmatched. The CDR3 extends over 15 amino acids. The CDR3 DNA follows: TGTGCCAGCAGAGCCATACAGGGGTCTGGCTACGAGCAGTACTTC. Residues: CASRAIQGSGYEQYF.

V gene TRBV5-1 combines with J gene TRBJ2-5; D is perhaps TRBD2 (6 bases). There are 15 residues in the CDR3. The ends were cut back, 2 bases at V and 2 bases at J, with 13 bases in the middle. Germline CDR1 is SGHRS and CDR2 is YFSETQ. The CDR3 reads CASSLIGTSQETQYF. The CDR3 DNA reads as TGCGCCAGCAGCTTAATTGGGACTTCTCAAGAGACCCAGTACTTC.

CDR3 residues: CASSLNTGFSPLHF. The CDR3 coding sequence is TGTGCCAGCAGCTTGAACACAGGGTTTTCACCCCTCCACTTT. The chain carries TRBV7-3 and TRBJ1-6; maybe TRBD1 (6 bases). The germline V gene has CDR1 SGHTA and CDR2 FQGTGA. Trimming pared 3 bases from V and 9 bases from J, leaving 12 bases between. CDR3 length: 14 amino acids.

This rearrangement joins TRBV13 to TRBJ2-7, with D unresolved. The ends were cut back, 8 bases at V and 5 bases at J, with 16 bases in the middle. This CDR3 has 13 residues. Germline CDR1 reads PRHDT; CDR2 reads FYEKMQ (reference sequence). CDR3 residues: CASLSRVRNEQYF. The CDR3 bases are TGTGCCAGCCTGTCCCGGGTCAGAAACGAGCAGTACTTC.

This sequence joins TRBV19 and TRBJ2-2; TRBD1 is a possible D gene (5 bases). Between the trimmed V and J ends, which lost 4 bases and 4 bases, there was a span of 13 bases. Per the germline V gene, CDR1 is LNHDA and CDR2 is SQIVND (reference sequence). This CDR3 has 15 amino acids. Here the CDR3 reads CASSKQGLVTGELFF. Here the CDR3 DNA reads TGTGCCAGTAGTAAGCAGGGTCTGGTCACCGGGGAGCTGTTTTTT.

The chain employs TRBV18 and TRBJ1-4; D might be TRBD1 (5 bases). The CDR3 covers 16 residues. Per germline, CDR1 KGHSH and CDR2 LQKENI. V lost 0 bases, J lost 7 bases, and 15 bases lay in between. CDR3 residues: CASSPPGFQGGEKLFF. In DNA, the CDR3 is TGTGCCAGCTCACCACCCGGGTTTCAGGGCGGTGAAAAACTGTTTTTT.

The CDR3 nucleotides read TGTGCCAGTAGCCGATCGAGGGGGGGACATCAGCCCCAGCATTTT. It encodes CASSRSRGGHQPQHF. V gene TRBV19 combines with J gene TRBJ1-5, with D perhaps matching TRBD1 (6 bases). With 6 bases removed from V and 5 bases from J, the gap between germline ends came to 17 bases. Germline assignment: CDR1 LNHDA and CDR2 SQIVND (reference sequence). The CDR3 runs to 15 residues.

The rearrangement uses TRBV4-1 and TRBJ2-7, with TRBD1 matching 10 bases. Germline V gene lookup returns CDR1 MGHRA and CDR2 YSYEKL. The junction had 13 bases not matched to a gene; V was cut back by 2 bases and J by 0 bases. The CDR3 has 19 residues. Here the CDR3 reads CASSQFPGQGIGFSYEQYF. In nucleotides, the CDR3 is TGCGCCAGCAGCCAATTTCCGGGACAGGGGATTGGGTTCTCCTACGAGCAGTACTTC.

The rearrangement uses TRBV18 and TRBJ2-1; no clear D. Germline CDR1 is KGHSH and CDR2 is LQKENI. The germline V and J ends were trimmed by 1 base and 0 bases, with 7 bases remaining between them. The CDR3 totals 15 residues. As DNA, the CDR3 is TGTGCCAGCTCACCACGGAGTAGCTCCTACAATGAGCAGTTCTTC. Its translation is CASSPRSSSYNEQFF.

The V call is TRBV9, the J call TRBJ2-4; possibly TRBD2 for D (5 bases). This CDR3 is 16 amino acids long. V lost 0 bases, J lost 7 bases, and 17 bases lay in between. Looked up from germline, CDR1 is SGDLS and CDR2 is YYNGEE. CDR3 sequence reads: CASSVDGHARGNIQYF. The CDR3 coding sequence is TGTGCCAGCAGCGTAGACGGCCACGCTCGAGGGAACATTCAGTACTTC.

The chain employs TRBV18 and TRBJ2-3; D gene uncertain. V lost 1 base and J lost 2, with 13 bases in between. The CDR3 is 16 amino acids. CDR1 KGHSH and CDR2 LQKENI come from the germline V gene. This CDR3 reads CASSPLPRQNTDTQYF. The CDR3, as DNA: TGTGCCAGCTCACCACTCCCACGTCAGAACACAGATACGCAGTATTTT.

V usage is TRBV28 and J usage is TRBJ1-2, with a weak D call TRBD1 (5 bases). The CDR3 runs 14 residues. Germline-derived CDR1 and CDR2 are MDHEN and SYDVKM. V was shortened by 8 bases and J by 2 bases, with 15 bases between the two germline ends. The CDR3 reads CASGVRGPNYGYTF. CDR3 nucleotides: TGTGCCAGCGGGGTTAGGGGCCCGAACTATGGCTACACCTTC.

For the CDR3, the DNA is TGTGCCTGGAGTACGTCTAGCGGACCCTACGAGCAGTACTTC. It specifies CAWSTSSGPYEQYF. This chain links TRBV30 with TRBJ2-5; 7 nucleotides match TRBD2. The end of the DNA is better explained by TRBJ2-7, so the J call may be wrong. Germline V gene lookup returns CDR1 GTSNPN and CDR2 SVGIG (reference sequence). The CDR3 consists of 14 residues.

The rearrangement links TRBV5-1 to TRBJ1-2, with TRBD1 matching over 11 bases. The V and J ends lost 0 bases and 6 bases, in that order; junction bases with no gene match: 4. The germline gives CDR1 SGHRS, CDR2 YFSETQ. The CDR3 contains 15 residues. The CDR3 region is CASSLEGQGVNGYTF. Here the CDR3 DNA reads TGCGCCAGCAGCTTGGAGGGACAGGGGGTAAATGGCTACACCTTC.

The rearrangement joins TRBV4-3 to TRBJ2-7; 7 bases are shared with TRBD1. The length of the CDR3 is 15 residues. Trimming cost V 0 bases and J 6 bases; bases outside gene matches: 8. Germline V lookup: CDR1 LGHNA, CDR2 YSLEER. The CDR3 protein is CASSQDYNRGSEQYF. Here the CDR3 DNA reads TGCGCCAGCAGCCAAGACTACAACAGGGGAAGCGAGCAGTACTTC.

The chain has TRBV11-2 and TRBJ2-2; D not certain. V was shortened by 0 bases and J by 8 bases, with 10 bases between the two germline ends. Germline V gene sequence: CDR1 SGHAT, CDR2 FQNNGV. The CDR3 covers 14 residues. CDR3 DNA sequence: TGTGCCAGCAGCTTAGATGAGGCCCTTGGGGAGCTGTTTTTT. Translating gives CASSLDEALGELFF. Full variable domain (missing parts from reference TRBV11-2 and TRBJ2-2): EAGVAQSPRYKIIEKRQSVAFWCNPISGHATLYWYQQILGQGPKLLIQFQNNGVVDDSQLPKDRFSAERLKGVDSTLKIQPAKLEDSAVYLCASSLDEALGELFFGEGSRLTVL.

This chain uses TRBV18 with TRBJ2-3; maybe TRBD2 (7 bases). Per the germline V gene, CDR1 is KGHSH and CDR2 is LQKENI. The CDR3 extends over 16 amino acids. The ends were cut back, 3 bases at V and 2 bases at J, with 15 bases in the middle. CDR3 amino acids: CASSPQRGGFTDTQYF. The CDR3 DNA is TGTGCCAGCTCACCTCAAAGGGGGGGATTCACAGATACGCAGTATTTT.

CDR3 protein: CASSLSGGRNQPQHF. DNA for the CDR3: TGTGCCAGCAGTCTATCAGGGGGCAGGAATCAGCCCCAGCATTTT. The chain carries TRBV6-5 and TRBJ1-5; 8 bases fit TRBD1. Losses at the gene ends were 5 bases for V and 4 bases for J; bases not matched to a gene: 7. Looked up from germline, CDR1 is MNHEY and CDR2 is SVGAGI. This CDR3 spans 15 amino acids.

CDR3 nucleotide sequence: TGTGCCAGCAGTGAATTAGTCTTGAGCGCCTACGAGCAGTACTTC. It encodes CASSELVLSAYEQYF. This chain connects TRBV2 to TRBJ2-7; D gene unclear. The V and J ends lost 2 bases and 2 bases respectively, with 13 bases between them. Germline V CDR1 and CDR2: SNHLY, FYNNEI. The CDR3 runs 15 residues.

The chain joins TRBV6-5 to TRBJ2-2; 9 bases line up with TRBD2. CDR3 length equals 16 residues. CDR1 and CDR2 (germline): MNHEY, SVGAGI. V lost 2 bases to trimming and J lost 7 bases; unmatched junction nucleotides: 8. CDR3 residues: CASSYGRRGGRGELFF. The DNA for the CDR3 is TGTGCCAGCAGTTACGGGCGGCGGGGGGGGCGCGGGGAGCTGTTTTTT.